This T cell receptor beta chain was sequenced during a study of blood T cell repertoires in COVID-19 (dated by TCRdb to 2020 to 2022). Regarding the complete study: Samples from collaborators originated in the United States, Italy and Spain and spanned both the acute and convalescent phases of COVID-19. The prospective study material was composed of cDNA or gDNA derived from T cells, B-cell-depleted T cells, or PBMCs. Deeply sampled blood TCRbeta repertoires from subjects exposed to, actively infected with, or recovered from COVID-19 were included in the dataset. The repertoires were made available in a free public database intended to serve as a resource for research on the immune response to SARS-CoV-2. Samples were obtained from the ongoing ImmuneRACE study (first 160 participants) and from 1,000 to 1,500 subjects provided by 6 global collaborators. Sample metadata almost always included a de-identified subject ID, COVID-19 status, age in years and sex. HLA class I and class II types, where available, came from metadata supplied by the sample provider rather than from assay-based typing.

Clipping removes 9 bases from V and 6 bases from J, with 6 as the unmatched junction base count. From the cysteine through the phenylalanine, the CDR3 covers 13 amino acids. The entry retains the CDR3 DNA only, 39 bases that are in frame from base 1. Sequences LNHDA (CDR1) and SQIVND (CDR2) are obtained from the germline V gene (reference sequence). In Seattle, one collaborating source enrolled patients while the infection was active and tracked those patients longitudinally over the course of disease. The collaborating institutions used their own protocols to collect whole blood in K2EDTA tubes. For TCRbeta analysis, collaborator samples were shipped as frozen whole blood, as isolated PBMCs, or as DNA extracted from either sample type. Details on this clone: No antigen is known for it. The input lacks base qualities; no much larger clone sits a single base away.

Broader findings and caveats from the paper: Clinical and demographic metadata were provided uncurated, with the amount varying by source and participant.

The immunoSEQ Assay, a bias-controlled multiplex PCR, was used to amplify TCRbeta CDR3 regions from genomic DNA. On the authors' methods: Nucleated cell counts per sample were estimated from amplification of reference gene primers within the assay. Sequence reads were collapsed and filtered to measure the absolute abundance of every unique TCRbeta CDR3 rearrangement. For each sample, productive Simpson clonality was calculated by taking the square root of Simpson's diversity index across productive rearrangements. TCRdb took over this immuneACCESS table, retaining in-frame rearrangements with V and J assigned. Such tables are incomplete; in checked studies, under half of the missing clones stem from an unresolved V gene, and the remainder is unexplained. V and J calls and clone size are as listed in that table; D and trimming were resolved from the DNA. The sample table holds around 260,000 clones, of which 91% were seen once. Jointly, the top ten make up under 3% of the sample.

The TCR comes from a person between 18 and 35 years old with COVID-19, enrolled during active disease. The sequencing input was peripheral blood. The chain was built from TRBV19 and TRBJ2-3, with 10 bases in between that match TRBD2. This receptor has the CDR3 CASSSGRVDTQYF. The nucleotides are TGTGCCAGCTCTAGCGGGAGAGTGGATACGCAGTATTTT.